A single T cell receptor beta chain is shown here with its context. This specimen comes from a study of blood T cells in healthy people across ages. Combining a sample-barcoded 5' primer with a J-beta primer mix, a second PCR ran for 7 to 11 cycles. TCRdb recomputed calls from the 5' RACE reads with MiXCR, one row per CDR3 protein. The sample yields some 710,000 distinct CDR3 sequences, about 20% seen once. The sequencing input was blood. The receptor's source is a man aged 70 or older in good health.

The CDR3: CASSYAAGLQLETQYF. CDR3 bases: TGTGCCAGCAGTTACGCGGCGGGACTGCAATTAGAGACCCAGTACTTC. The J gene is TRBJ2-5, the V gene TRBV6-5; perhaps TRBD2 as D (6 bases). Germline assignment: CDR1 MNHEY and CDR2 SVGAGI. The CDR3 loop spans 16 amino acids. The germline V and J ends were trimmed by 2 bases and 4 bases, with 17 bases remaining between them.